This T cell receptor (beta chain) was recovered during a study of STAT5B mutations in CD4+ large granular lymphocyte leukemia. The CDR3 contains 14 residues. With 8 bases clipped from V and 6 bases from J, the junction kept 10 bases outside the gene matches. In germline, CDR1 is GTSNPN, CDR2 SVGIG (reference sequence). Produced via immunoSEQ multiplex PCR; TCRdb's table is partial and in-frame only. The sample holds roughly 46,000 clones, roughly four fifths seen once. Sample: CD4+ T cells from blood buffy coats. The source is a human donor in good health. The chain couples TRBV30 to TRBJ2-1; 10 nucleotides line up with TRBD2. CDR3 amino acids: CALDGLAVGNEQFF. CDR3 nucleotides: TGTGCCCTAGATGGACTAGCGGTAGGCAATGAGCAGTTCTTC.